The 21 T cell receptor beta chains below come from one sample, sequenced in a study of T cells after yellow fever vaccination. TCRdb re-called the 5' RACE reads with MiXCR, one entry per CDR3 protein. This table has approximately 93,000 distinct CDR3 sequences, approximately 6.3% appearing once. The sample consisted of CD8+ T cells sorted from PBMCs, taken 10 days after the yellow fever booster vaccination. Receptor source: a man between 18 and 35 years old who received the YFV17D yellow fever vaccine.

The CDR3 spells CASTPGTGPHEQYF. The CDR3 coding sequence is TGCGCCAGCACTCCCGGGACAGGGCCTCACGAGCAGTACTTC. The chain couples TRBV5-1 to TRBJ2-7; 9 nucleotides line up with TRBD1. The junction had 9 bases not matched to a gene; V was cut back by 6 bases and J by 5 bases. The germline CDR1 and CDR2 sequences are SGHRS and YFSETQ. This CDR3 region has 14 residues.

The chain links TRBV5-5 to TRBJ1-5, with D possibly being TRBD1 (5 bases). Germline CDR1 is SGHKS and CDR2 is YYEKEE (reference sequence). The CDR3 loop spans 15 amino acids. V lost 4 bases and J 4 bases, leaving 15 bases between the germline ends. CDR3 protein: CASSLVLGENQPQHF. DNA for the CDR3: TGTGCCAGCAGCCTGGTTCTAGGGGAAAATCAGCCCCAGCATTTT.

The rearrangement links TRBV4-2 to TRBJ2-7; TRBD1 matches 9 bases. The CDR3 loop spans 17 amino acids. Germline CDR1 LGHNA, CDR2 YNFKEQ. Germline trimming cut 3 bases from V and 2 bases from J; bases unmatched to any gene: 11. CDR3 in amino acids: CASSHPSGTGITYEQYF. DNA of the CDR3: TGTGCCAGCAGCCATCCCTCCGGGACAGGGATAACCTACGAGCAGTACTTC.

This clonotype came up a few times. The chain carries TRBV19 and TRBJ2-5; D may be TRBD2 (5 bases). The CDR3 has 15 residues. The V gene lost 10 bases and the J gene lost 0 bases, with 18 bases spanning the gap. CDR1 and CDR2 from the germline V gene are LNHDA and SQIVND (reference sequence). CDR3 DNA sequence: TGTGCCACCACCCCCGGACCGGGGTACCAAGAGACCCAGTACTTC. This gives the protein CATTPGPGYQETQYF.

This clonotype was seen only a few times. The V gene is TRBV7-3, the J gene TRBJ2-7; TRBD1 might be the D (5 bases). Trimming removed 0 bases at V and 1 base at J, with 16 bases between. CDR3 length equals 17 residues. CDR1 and CDR2 (germline): SGHTA, FQGTGA. The CDR3 nucleotides read TGTGCCAGCAGCTTAACGGGCGCAGGGCGATATTCCTACGAGCAGTACTTC. Translation gives CASSLTGAGRYSYEQYF.

This clonotype occurred a few times. The rearrangement uses TRBV27 and TRBJ1-1; D is uncertain. The V end was cut by 7 bases, the J end by 1 base, with 13 bases between. The CDR3 has 14 residues. Germline V lookup: CDR1 MNHEY, CDR2 SMNVEV (reference sequence). CDR3 residues: CASTPLAGNTEAFF. Written as DNA, the CDR3 is TGTGCCAGCACCCCTTTGGCGGGGAACACTGAAGCTTTCTTT.

V gene TRBV7-6 combines with J gene TRBJ2-7; D is uncertain. The CDR3 covers 13 residues. Germline V gene data show CDR1 as SGHVS and CDR2 as FNYEAQ. Trimming took 2 bases from V and 2 from J, leaving 7 bases between them. CDR3 bases: TGTGCCAGCAGCTTATCAAGCACCTACGAGCAGTACTTC. Translation: CASSLSSTYEQYF.

V and J are TRBV6-5 and TRBJ1-2; D ambiguous. Germline V CDR1 and CDR2: MNHEY, SVGAGI. V gave up 0 bases and J gave up 0 bases, with 8 bases separating them. The CDR3 is made up of 15 amino acids. DNA of the CDR3: TGTGCCAGCAGTTACTCGCGGCTGGCTAACTATGGCTACACCTTC. Translating gives CASSYSRLANYGYTF.

The chain links TRBV7-9 to TRBJ2-7, with a tentative D call TRBD1 (5 bases). Trimming removed 4 bases from V and 4 bases from J, with 14 bases in between. This CDR3 is built from 14 residues. Germline CDR1 SEHNR, CDR2 FQNEAQ (reference sequence). Here the CDR3 reads CASSSDSALYEQYV. The CDR3 DNA is TGTGCCAGCAGCTCCGACAGCGCCCTTTACGAGCAGTACGTC.

This clonotype occurred a few times. This rearrangement joins TRBV29-1 to TRBJ2-1; D remains unclear. Germline V gene data show CDR1 as SQVTM and CDR2 as ANQGSEA. Trimming cost V 0 bases and J 9 bases, with 9 bases left between them. This CDR3 is 12 amino acids long. In nucleotides, the CDR3 is TGCAGCGTTGAAGATCTCAGGTTTGAGCAGTTCTTC. Translating gives CSVEDLRFEQFF.

This clonotype came up a few times. V usage is TRBV12-3 or TRBV12-4 and J usage is TRBJ2-3, with 13 bases lining up with TRBD2. With V trimmed by 6 bases and J by 6 bases, 6 bases remained unmatched. This CDR3 has 15 amino acids. DNA for the CDR3: TGTGCCAGCAGAATACTAGCGGGGGGGCAGGATACGCAGTATTTT. Translated, it gives CASRILAGGQDTQYF.

This clonotype has a handful of counts. This rearrangement joins TRBV7-2 to TRBJ1-2; unclear D gene. V was clipped by 4 bases and J by 8 bases, with 11 bases between them. Germline V gene data show CDR1 as SGHTA and CDR2 as FQGNSA. CDR3 length: 12 residues. DNA for the CDR3: TGTGCCAGCAGCTCAACCTTTGGGGGCTACACCTTC. This codes for CASSSTFGGYTF.

This clonotype was detected a few times. V usage is TRBV28 and J usage is TRBJ1-1; perhaps TRBD1 as D (5 bases). The CDR3 runs to 14 residues. CDR1 and CDR2 from the germline V gene are MDHEN and SYDVKM. The V end lost 5 bases, the J end lost 4 bases, and 14 bases lay between the germline ends. CDR3 residues: CASSPGWGFTEAFF. The CDR3 DNA follows: TGTGCCAGCAGTCCCGGATGGGGGTTCACTGAAGCTTTCTTT. Full variable domain (remainder filled in from reference TRBV28 and TRBJ1-1): DVKVTQSSRYLVKRTGEKVFLECVQDMDHENMFWYRQDPGLGLRLIYFSYDVKMKEKGDIPEGYSVSREKKERFSLILESASTNQTSMYLCASSPGWGFTEAFFGQGTRLTVV.

This clonotype showed up just a few times. V usage is TRBV6-2 or TRBV6-3 and J usage is TRBJ2-2, with D unclear. CDR3 length: 14 amino acids. Trimming shortened V by 8 bases and J by 0 bases, and 10 bases separated the two germline ends. The germline V gene has CDR1 MNHEY and CDR2 SVGEGT. DNA for the CDR3: TGTGCCAGCTGTCTCGGGCCGAACACCGGGGAGCTGTTTTTT. Protein sequence: CASCLGPNTGELFF.

The CDR3 DNA reads as TGTGCCAGCAGGCGACTAGCAGGGGGCCGAAACTATGGCTACACCTTC. Amino acids: CASRRLAGGRNYGYTF. The V and J genes are TRBV6-5 and TRBJ1-2, with 8 positions matching TRBD1. This CDR3 comprises 16 residues. Germline loops: CDR1 MNHEY, CDR2 SVGAGI. Unmatched junction bases numbered 11, after V lost 6 bases and J lost 2 bases.

DNA for the CDR3: TGTGCCAGCAGCGGAGGCGGGGGGGCAGGAAATGAGCAGTTCTTC. It translates to CASSGGGGAGNEQFF. The chain has TRBV9 and TRBJ2-1, with 9 nucleotides matching TRBD2. Germline V gene data show CDR1 as SGDLS and CDR2 as YYNGEE. CDR3 length: 15 amino acids. Trimming took 3 bases from V and 7 from J; bases not matched to a gene: 8.

V is TRBV6-6 and J is TRBJ2-7, with D tentatively TRBD2 (7 bases). The CDR3 runs 15 residues. Germline assignment: CDR1 MNHNY and CDR2 SVGAGI (reference sequence). V was pared by 4 bases and J by 3 bases, with 16 bases between. In DNA, the CDR3 is TGTGCCAGCAGTTGGGGAAGGGGGGGGGACTACGAGCAGTACGTC. Translating it yields CASSWGRGGDYEQYV.

There are many counts of this clonotype. The chain employs TRBV4-2 and TRBJ2-7; D might be TRBD2 (5 bases). Germline V gene data show CDR1 as LGHNA and CDR2 as YNFKEQ. V was shortened by 0 bases and J by 0 bases, with 9 bases between the two germline ends. The CDR3 has 15 residues. This CDR3 is CASSQDHGDSYEQYF. Here the CDR3 DNA reads TGTGCCAGCAGCCAAGATCACGGGGACTCCTACGAGCAGTACTTC.

The CDR3 spells CAIRGDSGTSDIEYF. CDR3 nucleotide sequence: TGTGCCATCAGGGGCGACTCCGGGACTAGCGACATTGAGTACTTC. The chain combines TRBV10-3 with TRBJ2-5, with 10 nucleotides matching TRBD2. J lost 12 bases, V lost 6 bases, and 16 bases had no gene match. This CDR3 comprises 15 residues. Germline loops: CDR1 ENHRY, CDR2 SYGVKD.

This rearrangement joins TRBV4-2 to TRBJ2-1, with D perhaps matching TRBD1 (5 bases). V gave up 0 bases and J gave up 7 bases, with 13 bases separating them. Germline V gene sequence: CDR1 LGHNA, CDR2 YNFKEQ. The CDR3 is 15 amino acids. For the CDR3, the DNA is TGTGCCAGCAGCCAAGATCGGTCGGCAGGGAATGAGCAGTTCTTC. This sequence encodes CASSQDRSAGNEQFF.

The genes are TRBV28 and TRBJ1-5; possible D gene TRBD1, 6 bases. Trimming shortened V by 6 bases and J by 4 bases, and 19 bases separated the two germline ends. The CDR3 runs 16 residues. Germline CDR1 and CDR2: MDHEN and SYDVKM. CDR3 region: CASRGGTWTENQPQHF. The CDR3, as DNA: TGTGCCAGCAGAGGGGGAACCTGGACAGAGAATCAGCCCCAGCATTTT.